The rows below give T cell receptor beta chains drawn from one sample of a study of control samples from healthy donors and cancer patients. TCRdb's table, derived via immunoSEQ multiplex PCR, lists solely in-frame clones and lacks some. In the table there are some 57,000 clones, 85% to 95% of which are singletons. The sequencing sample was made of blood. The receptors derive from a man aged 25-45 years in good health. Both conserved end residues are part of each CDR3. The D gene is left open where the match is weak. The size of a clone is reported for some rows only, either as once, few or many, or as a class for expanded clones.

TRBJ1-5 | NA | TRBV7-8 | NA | CASSLAPGSHQPQHF | TGTGCCAGCAGCTTAGCCCCTGGGTCACATCAGCCCCAGCATTTT
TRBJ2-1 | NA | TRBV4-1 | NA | CASSQVIGRRLNEQFF | TGCGCCAGCAGCCAAGTCATCGGGAGAAGATTGAATGAGCAGTTCTTC
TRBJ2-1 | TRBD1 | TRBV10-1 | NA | CASLDPGRRGPAYNEQFF | TGCGCCAGCTTGGACCCCGGCCGTAGGGGGCCGGCCTACAATGAGCAGTTCTTC
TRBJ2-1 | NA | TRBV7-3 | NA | CASSDRGTEQFF | TGTGCCAGCAGCGATCGAGGGACTGAGCAGTTCTTC
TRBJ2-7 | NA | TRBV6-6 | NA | CASSILFSSYEQYF | TGTGCCAGCAGTATTCTTTTCAGCTCCTACGAGCAGTACTTC
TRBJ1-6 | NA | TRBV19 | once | CASSIGNSPLHF | TGTGCCAGTAGTATTGGCAATTCACCCCTCCACTTT
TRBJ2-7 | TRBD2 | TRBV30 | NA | CQYGRESYEQYF | TGTCAATATGGGCGGGAGTCCTACGAGCAGTACTTC
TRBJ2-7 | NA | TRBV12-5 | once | CASGLLSGQVPVEQYF | TGTGCTAGTGGTTTGTTATCTGGGCAGGTGCCCGTCGAGCAGTACTTC
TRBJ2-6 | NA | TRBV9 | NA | CASSILEGAGANVLTF | TGTGCCAGCAGCATACTCGAGGGGGCTGGGGCCAACGTCCTGACTTTC
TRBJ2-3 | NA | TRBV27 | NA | CASSPGDGTDTQYF | TGTGCCAGCTCACCTGGGGATGGCACAGATACGCAGTATTTT
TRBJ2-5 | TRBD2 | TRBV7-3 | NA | CASSQGLGGETQYF | TGTGCCAGCAGCCAGGGACTAGGAGGGGAGACCCAGTACTTC
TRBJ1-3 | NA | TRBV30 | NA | CAWSVGGNTIYF | TGTGCCTGGAGTGTAGGGGGAAACACCATATATTTT
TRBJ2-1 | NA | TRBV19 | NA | CASSIGVNEQFF | TGTGCCAGTAGTATAGGCGTAAATGAGCAGTTCTTC
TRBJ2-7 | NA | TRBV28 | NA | CASSLGRSYEQYF | TGTGCCAGCAGTTTAGGGAGGAGCTACGAGCAGTACTTC
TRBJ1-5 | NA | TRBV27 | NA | CASGRKGGSNQPQHF | TGTGCCAGCGGTAGAAAAGGGGGTAGCAATCAGCCCCAGCATTTT
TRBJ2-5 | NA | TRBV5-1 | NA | CASRMVGMETQYF | TGCGCCAGCAGAATGGTGGGAATGGAGACCCAGTACTTC
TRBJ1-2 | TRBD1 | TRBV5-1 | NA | CASRAGTGNYGYTF | TGCGCCAGCAGGGCCGGGACAGGGAACTATGGCTACACCTTC
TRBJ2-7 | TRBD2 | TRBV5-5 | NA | CASSLEREGTYEQYF | TGTGCCAGCAGCTTGGAGCGGGAGGGCACCTACGAGCAGTACTTC
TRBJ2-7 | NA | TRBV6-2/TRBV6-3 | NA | CASSYRGGNYEQYF | TGTGCCAGCAGTTACAGGGGGGGAAACTACGAGCAGTACTTC
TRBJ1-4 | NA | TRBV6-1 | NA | CASSDLTLSGEKLFF | TGTGCCAGCAGTGATCTAACACTGAGTGGGGAAAAACTGTTTTTT
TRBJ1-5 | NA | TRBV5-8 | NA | CASSLEGGSNQPQHF | TGTGCCAGCAGCTTGGAGGGGGGGAGCAATCAGCCCCAGCATTTT
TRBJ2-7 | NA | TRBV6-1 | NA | CASSESGTFYEQYF | TGTGCCAGCAGTGAGTCCGGGACATTCTACGAGCAGTACTTC
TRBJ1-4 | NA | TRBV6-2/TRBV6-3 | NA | CASSPTDEKLFF | TGTGCCAGCAGTCCCACTGATGAAAAACTGTTTTTT
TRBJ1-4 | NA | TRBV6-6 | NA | CASSYSRARTNEKLFF | TGTGCCAGCAGTTACTCCCGGGCACGCACTAATGAAAAACTGTTTTTT
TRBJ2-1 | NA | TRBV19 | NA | CASSRAGMGTNEQFF | TGTGCCAGTAGTCGAGCGGGTATGGGTACAAATGAGCAGTTCTTC
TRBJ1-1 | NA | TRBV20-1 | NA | CSARGNTEAFF | TGCAGTGCTAGGGGGAACACTGAAGCTTTCTTT
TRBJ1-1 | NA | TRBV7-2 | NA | CASSSWTATEAFF | TGTGCCAGCAGCTCCTGGACAGCTACTGAAGCTTTCTTT
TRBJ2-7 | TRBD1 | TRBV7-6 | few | CASSLSTGDFYEQYF | TGTGCCAGCAGCCTATCGACAGGGGACTTTTACGAGCAGTACTTC
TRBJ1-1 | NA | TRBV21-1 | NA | CASSVHIAIRTEAFF | TGTGCCAGCAGCGTGCATATAGCAATTCGCACTGAAGCTTTCTTT
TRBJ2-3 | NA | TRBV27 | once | CASSQRGTGWGDTQYF | TGTGCCAGCAGTCAGCGAGGGACGGGTTGGGGAGATACGCAGTATTTT
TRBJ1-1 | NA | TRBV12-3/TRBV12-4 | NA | CASSLEGTEAFF | TGTGCCAGCAGTTTAGAGGGGACTGAAGCTTTCTTT
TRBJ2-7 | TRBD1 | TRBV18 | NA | CASSGQGGYEQYF | TGTGCCAGCTCAGGACAGGGGGGATACGAGCAGTACTTC
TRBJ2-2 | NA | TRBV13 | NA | CASSNTPRTGELFF | TGTGCCAGCAGCAATACACCCCGCACCGGGGAGCTGTTTTTT
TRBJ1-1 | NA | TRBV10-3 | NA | CAISVVVGSEAFF | TGTGCCATCAGTGTCGTGGTTGGCTCTGAAGCTTTCTTT
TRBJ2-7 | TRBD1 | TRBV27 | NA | CASSFRGQGQYF | TGTGCCAGCAGCTTTAGGGGACAGGGGCAGTACTTC
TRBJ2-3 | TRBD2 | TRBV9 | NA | CASSEGLVTDTQYF | TGTGCCAGCAGCGAGGGACTAGTCACAGATACGCAGTATTTT
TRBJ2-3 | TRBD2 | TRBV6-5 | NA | CASSLSGRVTDTQYF | TGTGCCAGCAGTCTATCCGGGAGGGTAACAGATACGCAGTATTTT
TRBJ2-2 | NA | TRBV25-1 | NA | CASSRGDDTGELFF | TGTGCCAGCAGTCGAGGGGATGACACCGGGGAGCTGTTTTTT
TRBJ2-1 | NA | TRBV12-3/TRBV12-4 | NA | CASSGDNEQFF | TGTGCCAGCAGTGGAGACAATGAGCAGTTCTTC
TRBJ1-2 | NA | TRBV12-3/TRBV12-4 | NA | CASSQGHRYGYTF | TGTGCCAGCAGTCAGGGACACCGCTATGGCTACACCTTC
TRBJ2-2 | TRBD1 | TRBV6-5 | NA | CASSIRQGATGELFF | TGTGCCAGCAGTATTCGACAGGGGGCCACCGGGGAGCTGTTTTTT
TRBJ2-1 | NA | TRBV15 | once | CATSRDRTVRYNEQFF | TGTGCCACCAGCAGAGATCGGACAGTAAGATACAATGAGCAGTTCTTC